This TCR beta chain is drawn from a study of blood T cell repertoires in COVID-19. Overall study: Samples representing acute and convalescent COVID-19 were sourced from the United States, Italy and Spain. The analysed material was cDNA or gDNA that came from T cells, B-cell-depleted T cells, or PBMCs.

Profiling relied on immunoSEQ multiplex PCR, and the TCRdb table lists in-frame clones only, not all of them. This sample has around 110,000 clones, with over 80% found just once. V shed 6 bases, J shed 5 bases, and the junction held 3 bases outside the gene matches. Germline V CDR1 and CDR2: LNHDA, SQIVND (reference sequence). This CDR3 comprises 13 residues. The chain uses TRBV19 and TRBJ1-5, with 8 bases matching TRBD1. This receptor was identified in a woman between 65 and 79 years old with acute or convalescent COVID-19. Sequenced: peripheral blood. The CDR3 region is CASREQGDQPQHF. DNA of the CDR3: TGTGCCAGTAGGGAACAGGGGGATCAGCCCCAGCATTTT.